This record looks at one TCR beta chain sequence and its context. As yet, its antigen is unknown. The table came from immunoSEQ multiplex PCR; TCRdb's copy has only in-frame clones and leaves some out. The table includes roughly 100,000 clones, about nine tenths detected once. This CDR3 comprises 17 residues. The V gene lost 3 bases and the J gene lost 0 bases, with 17 bases spanning the gap. CDR1 is KGHSH, CDR2 LQKENI, per germline. The sample comes from a study of T cell responses to AZD1222 COVID-19 vaccine. General study results and limits: Baseline seropositivity characterized only a handful of AZD1222 recipients. Spike-spanning, vaccine-associated CD4 TCRs were dominant at 160-218 and 743-854. Donors, mostly white British, included more females; clonal diversity was possibly underestimated.

This receptor was obtained from an adult in good health. The specimen was peripheral blood, collected on day 0 of AZD1222 vaccination. V is TRBV18 and J is TRBJ1-1; D is possibly TRBD1 (6 bases). The DNA of the CDR3 is TGTGCCAGCTCACCCCCCCGGGCAGGGGATATGAACACTGAAGCTTTCTTT. This translates into CASSPPRAGDMNTEAFF.